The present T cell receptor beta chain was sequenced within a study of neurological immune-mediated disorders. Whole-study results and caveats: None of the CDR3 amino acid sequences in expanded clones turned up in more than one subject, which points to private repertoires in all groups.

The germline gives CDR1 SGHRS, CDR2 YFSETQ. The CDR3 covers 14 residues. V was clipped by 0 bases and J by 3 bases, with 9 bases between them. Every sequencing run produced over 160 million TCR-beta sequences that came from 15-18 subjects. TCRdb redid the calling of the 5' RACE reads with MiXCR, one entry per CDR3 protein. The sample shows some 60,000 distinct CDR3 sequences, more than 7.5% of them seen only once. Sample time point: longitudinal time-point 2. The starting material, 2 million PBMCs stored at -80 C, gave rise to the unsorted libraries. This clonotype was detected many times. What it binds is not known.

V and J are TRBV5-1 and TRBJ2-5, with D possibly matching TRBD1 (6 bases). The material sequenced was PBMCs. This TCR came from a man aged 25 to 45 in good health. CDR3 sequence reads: CASSLVWTEETQYF. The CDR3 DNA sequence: TGCGCCAGCAGCTTGGTATGGACAGAAGAGACCCAGTACTTC.